This T cell receptor beta chain was sequenced during a study of shared clonotypes between healthy human individuals. The V end lost 6 bases, the J end lost 4 bases, and 15 bases lay between the germline ends. Germline V lookup: CDR1 MNHNS, CDR2 SASEGT. The CDR3 has 14 amino acids. The protocol was immunoSEQ multiplex PCR, while the TCRdb copy is restricted to in-frame clones and leaves out a portion. The profile shows about 460,000 clones, 70% to 80% of them singletons. This clone was counted a few times. The J gene is TRBJ1-2, the V gene TRBV6-1; D unclear. The sequencing input was PBMCs. This TCR was recovered from a woman aged 40 to 50 in good health. Some clones in this sample may be carry-over from other donors' samples. CDR3 bases: TGTGCCAGCAGCTCAGGACGGACCAGCTATGGCTACACCTTC. Protein: CASSSGRTSYGYTF.